These 10 T cell receptor beta chains were sequenced from one sample in a study of radiation and T cells in renal cell carcinoma. As to time point: baseline pretreatment blood. The treatment is: 15 Gy SBRT to primary tumor, nephrectomy 4 weeks later. The table came from immunoSEQ multiplex PCR; TCRdb's copy has only in-frame clones and leaves some out. Here the sample spans tens of thousands of clones, 82% being singletons. The material sequenced was blood, taken from a patient whose treatment included radiotherapy and nephrectomy. These receptors originate from a man between 60 and 75 years old with renal cell carcinoma.

The chain joins TRBV5-4 to TRBJ2-3, with D uncertain. The CDR3 is 13 amino acids. The germline V gene has CDR1 SGHNT and CDR2 YYREEE (reference sequence). With 5 bases removed from V and 4 bases from J, the gap between germline ends came to 11 bases. As DNA, the CDR3 is TGTGCCAGCAGTCTGACGGGCCCAGATACGCAGTATTTT. It codes for CASSLTGPDTQYF.

This clone was recorded only once. V gene TRBV5-4 combines with J gene TRBJ2-2; 7 bases fit TRBD2. CDR1 and CDR2 (germline): SGHNT, YYREEE (reference sequence). V trimming: 0 bases; J trimming: 0 bases; junction bases outside the gene matches: 5. The CDR3 spans 17 residues. CDR3 sequence (DNA): TGTGCCAGCAGCTTGGAGCTAGCGGTCCCGAACACCGGGGAGCTGTTTTTT. It is translated as CASSLELAVPNTGELFF.

The gene calls are TRBV12-5 and TRBJ2-3; unclear D gene. The CDR3 length is 12 residues. In germline, CDR1 is LGHNT, CDR2 FRNRAP. Trimming took off 9 bases at V and 3 bases at J, with 10 bases between the two ends. CDR3 sequence reads: CASGRETDTQYF. In DNA form, the CDR3 reads TGTGCTAGCGGTAGAGAGACAGATACGCAGTATTTT.

The rearrangement links TRBV29-1 to TRBJ1-4; D is unresolved. The V gene lost 8 bases and the J gene lost 0 bases, with 10 bases spanning the gap. CDR3 size: 13 residues. Germline V CDR1 and CDR2: SQVTM, ANQGSEA. CDR3 nucleotide sequence: TGCAGCATAGGGCGAGCAACTAATGAAAAACTGTTTTTT. Amino acids: CSIGRATNEKLFF.

This chain joins TRBV30 and TRBJ2-5; TRBD1 agrees at 7 bases. Germline lookup yields CDR1 GTSNPN and CDR2 SVGIG (reference sequence). The CDR3 is made up of 14 amino acids. V lost 1 base and J lost 4; bases outside the gene matches: 6. CDR3 amino acids: CAWSGGGGGETQYF. The CDR3 bases are TGTGCCTGGAGTGGAGGGGGCGGAGGAGAGACCCAGTACTTC.

The chain links TRBV27 to TRBJ2-7; tentatively, D is TRBD1 (5 bases). CDR1 and CDR2 (germline): MNHEY, SMNVEV (reference sequence). The CDR3 runs 15 residues. V lost 4 bases to trimming and J lost 0 bases, with 13 bases between them. CDR3 DNA sequence: TGTGCCAGCAGTTCCTATTACAGGTTCTCCTACGAGCAGTACTTC. It translates to CASSSYYRFSYEQYF.

CDR3 loop: CASSGGLAGGETQYF. The DNA for the CDR3 is TGTGCCAGCAGCGGAGGACTAGCGGGAGGAGAGACCCAGTACTTC. The chain recombines TRBV9 with TRBJ2-5, with 14 bases lining up with TRBD2. The CDR3 loop spans 15 amino acids. Germline V lookup: CDR1 SGDLS, CDR2 YYNGEE. The trim removed 3 bases at V and 4 bases at J, leaving 2 bases unmatched.

The CDR3 DNA sequence: TGTGCCAGCAGTTTATCGTCACAGGGTAGGTGGGTGGCCACTGAAGCTTTCTTT. This encodes CASSLSSQGRWVATEAFF. This rearrangement joins TRBV27 to TRBJ1-1; D is possibly TRBD1 (6 bases). CDR3 length equals 18 residues. With 0 bases removed from V and 4 bases from J, the gap between germline ends came to 21 bases. The germline CDR1 and CDR2 sequences are MNHEY and SMNVEV (reference sequence).

The chain links TRBV4-3 to TRBJ2-5, with TRBD1 identical over 10 bases. The CDR3 is 14 residues long. V trimming: 4 bases; J trimming: 3 bases; junction bases outside the gene matches: 2. Germline CDR1 LGHNA, CDR2 YSLEER. The CDR3 sequence is CASSPGTGEETQYF. The CDR3 DNA reads TGCGCCAGCAGCCCGGGGACAGGGGAAGAGACCCAGTACTTC.

This clone showed up just a few times. CDR3 DNA sequence: TGTGCCAGCAGCGTAGCGGGGGCCTACGAGCAGTACTTC. It specifies CASSVAGAYEQYF. The gene calls are TRBV9 and TRBJ2-7, with D perhaps TRBD2 (6 bases). The CDR3 runs 13 residues. Per germline, CDR1 SGDLS and CDR2 YYNGEE. The germline V and J ends were trimmed by 0 bases and 2 bases, with 6 bases remaining between them.